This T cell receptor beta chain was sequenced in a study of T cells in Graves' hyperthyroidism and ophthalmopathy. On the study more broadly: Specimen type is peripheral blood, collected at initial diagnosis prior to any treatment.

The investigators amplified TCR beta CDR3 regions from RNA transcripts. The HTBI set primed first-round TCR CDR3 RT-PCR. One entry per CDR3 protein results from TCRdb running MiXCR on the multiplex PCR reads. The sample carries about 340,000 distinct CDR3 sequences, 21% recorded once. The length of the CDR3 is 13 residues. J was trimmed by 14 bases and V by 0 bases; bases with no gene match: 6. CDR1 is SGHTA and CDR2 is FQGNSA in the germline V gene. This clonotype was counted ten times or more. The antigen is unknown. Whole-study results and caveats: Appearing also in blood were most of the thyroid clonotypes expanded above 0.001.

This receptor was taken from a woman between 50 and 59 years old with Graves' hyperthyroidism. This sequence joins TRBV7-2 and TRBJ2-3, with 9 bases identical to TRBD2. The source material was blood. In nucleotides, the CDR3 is TGTGCCAGCAGCTTAGCGGGCCTAGCGGGGTTGTATTTT. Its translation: CASSLAGLAGLYF.